This TCR beta chain was recorded in a study of blood T cell repertoires in COVID-19. Germline V gives CDR1 SNHLY, CDR2 FYNNEI. V was clipped by 2 bases and J by 3 bases; unmatched bases: 6. The CDR3 is 15 residues long. Libraries were prepared by immunoSEQ multiplex PCR; TCRdb keeps only in-frame clonotypes and omits some of them. The sample shows 60,000 to 65,000 clones, approximately 81% of them seen only once. The chain joins TRBV2 to TRBJ2-7; 8 nucleotides agree with TRBD2. This receptor was obtained from a man between 60 and 75 years old with COVID-19, enrolled during active disease. Sample: peripheral blood. The CDR3 spells CASSEPSGGHYEQYF. The CDR3 DNA reads as TGTGCCAGCAGTGAACCGAGCGGGGGCCACTACGAGCAGTACTTC.